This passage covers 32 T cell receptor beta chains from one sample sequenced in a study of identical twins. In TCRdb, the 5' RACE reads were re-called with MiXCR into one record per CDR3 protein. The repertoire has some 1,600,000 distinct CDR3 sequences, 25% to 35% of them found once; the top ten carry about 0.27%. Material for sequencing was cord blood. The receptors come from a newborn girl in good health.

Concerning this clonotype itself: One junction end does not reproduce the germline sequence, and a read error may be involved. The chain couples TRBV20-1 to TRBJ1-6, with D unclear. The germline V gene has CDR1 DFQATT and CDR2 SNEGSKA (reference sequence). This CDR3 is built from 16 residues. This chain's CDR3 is CSARYGRTISSSPPHF. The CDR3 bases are TGCAGTGCTAGATACGGACGGACTATATCGAGTTCACCCCCCCACTTT.

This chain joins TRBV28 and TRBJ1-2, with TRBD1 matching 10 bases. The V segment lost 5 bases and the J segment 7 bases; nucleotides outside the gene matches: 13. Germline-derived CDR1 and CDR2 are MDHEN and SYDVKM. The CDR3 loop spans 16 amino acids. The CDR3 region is CASSPTLGTGVCGYTF. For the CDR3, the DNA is TGTGCCAGCAGTCCGACCCTTGGGACAGGGGTCTGTGGCTACACCTTC.

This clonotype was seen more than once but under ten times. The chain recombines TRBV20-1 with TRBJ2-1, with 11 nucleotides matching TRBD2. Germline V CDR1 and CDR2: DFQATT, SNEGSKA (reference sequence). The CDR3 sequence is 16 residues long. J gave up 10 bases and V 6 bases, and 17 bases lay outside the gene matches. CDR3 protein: CSAQGNSGRAQEEQFF. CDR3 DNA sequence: TGCAGTGCCCAGGGGAATAGCGGGAGGGCCCAGGAGGAGCAGTTCTTC.

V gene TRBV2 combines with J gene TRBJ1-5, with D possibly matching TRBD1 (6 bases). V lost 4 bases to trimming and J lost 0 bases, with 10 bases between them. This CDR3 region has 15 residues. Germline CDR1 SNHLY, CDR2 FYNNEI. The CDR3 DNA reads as TGTGCCAGCAGTGGGGCAGGGGCTAGCAATCAGCCCCAGCATTTT. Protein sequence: CASSGAGASNQPQHF.

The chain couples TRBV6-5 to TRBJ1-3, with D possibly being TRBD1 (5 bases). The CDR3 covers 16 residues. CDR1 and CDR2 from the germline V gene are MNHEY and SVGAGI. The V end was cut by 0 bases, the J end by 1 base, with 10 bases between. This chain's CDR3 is CASSYSGWGSGNTIYF. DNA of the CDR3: TGTGCCAGCAGTTACTCTGGATGGGGGTCTGGAAACACCATATATTTT.

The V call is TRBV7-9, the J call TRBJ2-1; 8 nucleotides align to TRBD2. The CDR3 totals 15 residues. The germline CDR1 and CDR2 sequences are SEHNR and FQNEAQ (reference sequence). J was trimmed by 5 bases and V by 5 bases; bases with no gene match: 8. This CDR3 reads CASSLSSGLHNEQFF. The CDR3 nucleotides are TGTGCCAGCAGCCTGTCTAGCGGGCTACACAATGAGCAGTTCTTC.

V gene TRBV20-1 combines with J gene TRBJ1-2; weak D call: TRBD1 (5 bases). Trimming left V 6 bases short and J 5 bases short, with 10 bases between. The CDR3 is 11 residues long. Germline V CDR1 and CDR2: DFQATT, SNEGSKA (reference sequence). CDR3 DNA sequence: TGCAGTGCAGGGACTGAGTATGGCTACACCTTC. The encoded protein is CSAGTEYGYTF.

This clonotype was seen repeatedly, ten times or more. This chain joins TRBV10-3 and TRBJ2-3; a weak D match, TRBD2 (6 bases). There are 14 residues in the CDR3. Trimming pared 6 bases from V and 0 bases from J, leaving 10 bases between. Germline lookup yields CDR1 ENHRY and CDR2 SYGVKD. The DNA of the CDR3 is TGTGCCATCAGAACCGGGACTAGCACAGATACGCAGTATTTT. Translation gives CAIRTGTSTDTQYF.

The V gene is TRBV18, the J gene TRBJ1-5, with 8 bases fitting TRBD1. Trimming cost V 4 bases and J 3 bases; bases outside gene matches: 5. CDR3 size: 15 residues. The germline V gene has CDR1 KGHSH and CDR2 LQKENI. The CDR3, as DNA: TGTGCCAGCTCACGCCGGGACAGGTTCAATCAGCCCCAGCATTTT. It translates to CASSRRDRFNQPQHF.

CDR3 sequence reads: CASSHAYTEAFF. CDR3 sequence (DNA): TGTGCCAGCAGCCATGCGTACACTGAAGCTTTCTTT. V and J are TRBV3-1 and TRBJ1-1; D gene ambiguous. This CDR3 spans 12 amino acids. Trimming took off 3 bases at V and 3 bases at J, with 5 bases between the two ends. The germline CDR1 and CDR2 sequences are LGHDT and YNNKEL (reference sequence).

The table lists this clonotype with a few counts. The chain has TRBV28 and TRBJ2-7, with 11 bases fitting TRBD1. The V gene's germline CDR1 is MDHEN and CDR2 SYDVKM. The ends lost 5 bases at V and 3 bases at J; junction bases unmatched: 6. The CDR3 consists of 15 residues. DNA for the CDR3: TGTGCCAGCAGTGAGGGACAGGGGGGATTCTACGAGCAGTACTTC. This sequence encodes CASSEGQGGFYEQYF. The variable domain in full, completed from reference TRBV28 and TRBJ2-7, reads DVKVTQSSRYLVKRTGEKVFLECVQDMDHENMFWYRQDPGLGLRLIYFSYDVKMKEKGDIPEGYSVSREKKERFSLILESASTNQTSMYLCASSEGQGGFYEQYFGPGTRLTVT.

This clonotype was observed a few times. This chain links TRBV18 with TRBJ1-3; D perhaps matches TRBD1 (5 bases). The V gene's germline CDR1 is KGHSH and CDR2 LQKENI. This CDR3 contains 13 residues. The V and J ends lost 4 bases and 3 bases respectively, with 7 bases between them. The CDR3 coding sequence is TGTGCCAGCTCACAGGGGTTTGGAAACACCATATATTTT. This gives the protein CASSQGFGNTIYF. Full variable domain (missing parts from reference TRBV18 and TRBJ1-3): NAGVMQNPRHLVRRRGQEARLRCSPMKGHSHVYWYRQLPEEGLKFMVYLQKENIIDESGMPKERFSAEFPKEGPSILRIQQVVRGDSAAYFCASSQGFGNTIYFGEGSWLTVV.

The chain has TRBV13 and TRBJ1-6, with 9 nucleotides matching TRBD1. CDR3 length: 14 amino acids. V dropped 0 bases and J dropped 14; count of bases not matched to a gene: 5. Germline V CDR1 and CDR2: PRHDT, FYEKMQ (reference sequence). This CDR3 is CASSLGTGGSALHF. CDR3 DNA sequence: TGTGCCAGCAGCTTAGGGACAGGGGGGTCGGCCCTCCACTTT.

CDR3 residues: CSAEQGAPAKNIQYF. In DNA, the CDR3 is TGCAGTGCGGAGCAGGGGGCGCCGGCCAAAAACATTCAGTACTTC. The rearrangement uses TRBV20-1 and TRBJ2-4, with 8 bases identical to TRBD1. The CDR3 consists of 15 residues. V trimming: 6 bases; J trimming: 1 base; junction bases outside the gene matches: 8. The germline V gene has CDR1 DFQATT and CDR2 SNEGSKA (reference sequence).

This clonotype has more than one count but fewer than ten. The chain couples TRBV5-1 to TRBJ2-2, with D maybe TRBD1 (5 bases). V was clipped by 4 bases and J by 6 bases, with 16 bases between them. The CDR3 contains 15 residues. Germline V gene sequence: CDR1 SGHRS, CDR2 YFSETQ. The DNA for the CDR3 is TGCGCCAGCAGCAGAAGTAGGGGCACCGCCGGGGAGCTGTTTTTT. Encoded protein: CASSRSRGTAGELFF.

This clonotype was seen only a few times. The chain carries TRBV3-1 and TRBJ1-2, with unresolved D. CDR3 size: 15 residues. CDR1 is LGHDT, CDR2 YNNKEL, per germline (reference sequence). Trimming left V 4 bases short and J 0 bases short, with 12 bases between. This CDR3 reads CASSRNSDTNYGYTF. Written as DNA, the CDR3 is TGTGCCAGCAGCCGCAACTCCGACACTAACTATGGCTACACCTTC.

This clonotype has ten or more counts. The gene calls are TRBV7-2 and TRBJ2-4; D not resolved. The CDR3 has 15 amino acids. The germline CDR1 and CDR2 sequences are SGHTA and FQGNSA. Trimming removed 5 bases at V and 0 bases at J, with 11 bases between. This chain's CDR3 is CASSLVVLAKNIQYF. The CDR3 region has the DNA TGTGCCAGCAGCCTAGTCGTACTAGCCAAAAACATTCAGTACTTC.

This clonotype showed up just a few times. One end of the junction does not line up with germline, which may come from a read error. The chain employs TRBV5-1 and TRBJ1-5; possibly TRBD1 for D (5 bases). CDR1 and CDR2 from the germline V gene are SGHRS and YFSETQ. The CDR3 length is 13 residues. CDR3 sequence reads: CASREYSNQPQHF. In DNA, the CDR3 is TGTGCCAGCAGGGAGTATAGCAATCAGCCCCAGCATTTT.

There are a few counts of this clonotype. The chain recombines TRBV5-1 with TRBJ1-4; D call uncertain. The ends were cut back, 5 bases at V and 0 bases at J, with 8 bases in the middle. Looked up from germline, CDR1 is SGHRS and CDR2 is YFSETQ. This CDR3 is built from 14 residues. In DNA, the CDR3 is TGCGCCAGCAGAATGGATGCAACTAATGAAAAACTGTTTTTT. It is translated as CASRMDATNEKLFF.

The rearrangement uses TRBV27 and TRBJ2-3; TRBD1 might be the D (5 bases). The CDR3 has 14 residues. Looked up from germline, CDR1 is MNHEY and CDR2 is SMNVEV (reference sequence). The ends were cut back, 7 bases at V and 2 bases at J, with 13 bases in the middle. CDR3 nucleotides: TGTGCCAGCAAATTCGCAGGGCACACAGATACGCAGTATTTT. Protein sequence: CASKFAGHTDTQYF.

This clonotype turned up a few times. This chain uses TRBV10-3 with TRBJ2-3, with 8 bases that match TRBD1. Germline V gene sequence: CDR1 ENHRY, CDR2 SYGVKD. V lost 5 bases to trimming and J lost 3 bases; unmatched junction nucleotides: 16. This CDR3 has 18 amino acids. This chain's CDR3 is CAISLIKVGTGSTDTQYF. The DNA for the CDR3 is TGTGCCATCAGTCTAATTAAGGTGGGGACAGGTTCGACAGATACGCAGTATTTT.

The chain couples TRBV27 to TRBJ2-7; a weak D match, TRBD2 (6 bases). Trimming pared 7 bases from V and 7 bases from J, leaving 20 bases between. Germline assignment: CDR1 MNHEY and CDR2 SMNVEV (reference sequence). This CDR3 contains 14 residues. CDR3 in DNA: TGTGCCAGCAACACCGGGACTGAAAACAATGAGCAGTACTTC. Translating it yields CASNTGTENNEQYF.

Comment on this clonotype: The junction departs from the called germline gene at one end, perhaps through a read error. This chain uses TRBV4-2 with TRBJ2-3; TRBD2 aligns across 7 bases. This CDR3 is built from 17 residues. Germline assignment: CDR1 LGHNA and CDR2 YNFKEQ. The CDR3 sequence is CASSQAPAGLSTDTRYF. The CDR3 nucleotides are TGTGCCAGCAGCCAAGCGCCAGCGGGGTTGAGCACAGATACGCGGTATTTT.

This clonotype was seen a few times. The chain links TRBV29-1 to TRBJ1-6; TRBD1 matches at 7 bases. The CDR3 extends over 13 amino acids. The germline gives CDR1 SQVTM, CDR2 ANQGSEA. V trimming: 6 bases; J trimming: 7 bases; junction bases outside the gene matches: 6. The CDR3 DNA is TGCAGCGTGAGGGACAGAGAGAATTCACCCCTCCACTTT. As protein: CSVRDRENSPLHF.

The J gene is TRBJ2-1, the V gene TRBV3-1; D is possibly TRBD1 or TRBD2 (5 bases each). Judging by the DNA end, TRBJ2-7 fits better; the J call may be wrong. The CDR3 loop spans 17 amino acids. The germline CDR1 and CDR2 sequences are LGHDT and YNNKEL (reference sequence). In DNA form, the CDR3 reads TGTGCCAGCAGCCGTATGATTGGGGGATCCCCCTACAATGAGCAGTACTTC. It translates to CASSRMIGGSPYNEQYF.

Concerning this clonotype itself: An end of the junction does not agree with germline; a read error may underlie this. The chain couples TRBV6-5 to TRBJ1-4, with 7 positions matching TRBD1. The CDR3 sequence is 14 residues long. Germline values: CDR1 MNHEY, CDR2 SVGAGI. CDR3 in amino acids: CASSDREGNENLFF. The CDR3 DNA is TGTGCCAGCAGCGACAGGGAGGGTAATGAAAACCTGTTTTTT.

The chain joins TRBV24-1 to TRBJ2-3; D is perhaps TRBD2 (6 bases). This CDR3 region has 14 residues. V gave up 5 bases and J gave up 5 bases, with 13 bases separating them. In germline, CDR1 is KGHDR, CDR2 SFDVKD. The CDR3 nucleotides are TGTGCCACCAGTGGCAGACTAGGAAGAGATACGCAGTATTTT. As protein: CATSGRLGRDTQYF.

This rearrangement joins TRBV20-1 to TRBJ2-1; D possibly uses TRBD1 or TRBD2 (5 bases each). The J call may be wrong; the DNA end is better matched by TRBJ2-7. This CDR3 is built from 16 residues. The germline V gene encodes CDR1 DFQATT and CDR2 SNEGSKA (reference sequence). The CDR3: CSARDLQGVPYNEQYF. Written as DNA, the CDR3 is TGCAGTGCTAGAGATCTCCAGGGAGTACCCTACAATGAGCAGTACTTC.

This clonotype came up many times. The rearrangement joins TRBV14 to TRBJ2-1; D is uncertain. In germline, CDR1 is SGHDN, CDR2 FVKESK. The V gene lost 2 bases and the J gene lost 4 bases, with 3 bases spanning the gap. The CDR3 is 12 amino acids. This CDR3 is CASSQKYNEQFF. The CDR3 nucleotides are TGTGCCAGCAGCCAAAAATACAATGAGCAGTTCTTC.

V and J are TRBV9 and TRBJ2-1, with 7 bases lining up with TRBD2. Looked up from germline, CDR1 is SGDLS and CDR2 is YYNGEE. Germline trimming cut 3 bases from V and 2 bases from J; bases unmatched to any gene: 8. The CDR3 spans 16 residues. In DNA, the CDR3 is TGTGCCAGCAGCGCCCTGGGGCTAGCGGCCTACAATGAGCAGTTCTTC. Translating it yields CASSALGLAAYNEQFF.

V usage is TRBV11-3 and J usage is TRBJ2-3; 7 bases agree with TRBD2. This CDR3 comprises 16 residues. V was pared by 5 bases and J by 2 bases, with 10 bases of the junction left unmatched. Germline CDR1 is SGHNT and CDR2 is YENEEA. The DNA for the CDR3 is TGTGCCAGCAGCCCTGGGGGAGCGGGAAACACAGATACGCAGTATTTT. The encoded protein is CASSPGGAGNTDTQYF.

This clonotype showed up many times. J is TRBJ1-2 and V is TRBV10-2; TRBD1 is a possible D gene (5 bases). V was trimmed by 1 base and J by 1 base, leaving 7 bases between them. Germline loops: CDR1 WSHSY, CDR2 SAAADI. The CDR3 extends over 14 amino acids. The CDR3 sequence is CASSEWGLNYGYTF. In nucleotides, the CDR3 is TGCGCCAGCAGTGAGTGGGGACTTAACTATGGCTACACCTTC.